A single sample gave rise to the 18 T cell receptor beta chains below, sequenced in a study of tumor-infiltrating lymphocytes in primary liver carcinoma. From 500 ng total RNA, TCR beta cDNA was generated with a primer in the constant region. Three-round nested multiplex PCR performed with slightly modified ARM-PCR produced the TCR beta libraries. TRBV1-TRBV30 forward primers paired with a C-beta reverse primer were used in the first two PCR rounds, which ran roughly 9 cycles each. TCRdb itself ran the multiplex PCR reads through MiXCR, one entry per CDR3 protein. The sample holds some 25,000 distinct CDR3 sequences, around 79% seen once. Each 20-30 mg portion of unsorted bulk tissue served as the source for co-extraction of RNA and DNA. The sequencing sample was made of liver tumor tissue from sampling region 3. The subset was: tumor region T3, left-lateral pole. The receptors derive from a man between 35 and 55 years old with primary liver carcinoma and hepatitis B virus infection.

Regarding this clonotype: The junction differs from germline at one of its ends, possibly a read error. The gene calls are TRBV11-2 and TRBJ2-7, with 8 nucleotides matching TRBD1. The CDR3 spans 15 residues. From germline, CDR1 is SGHAT and CDR2 FQNNGV. The CDR3 region is CASSFVAGGRYEQYF. In nucleotides, the CDR3 is TGTGCTAGCAGCTTTGTGGCAGGGGGCCGGTACGAACAGTACTTC.

Concerning this clonotype itself: A read error may produce the germline difference seen at one junction end. The V call is TRBV11-1, the J call TRBJ2-5; 7 bases map to TRBD1. Germline-derived CDR1 and CDR2 are SGHAT and FQDESV (reference sequence). This CDR3 comprises 14 residues. For the CDR3, the DNA is TGTGCCAACAGTGGACAGGTGGAGATGGAGAGCCAGTACTTC. This codes for CANSGQVEMESQYF.

About this clonotype itself: The CDR3 does not end in the conserved phenylalanine or tryptophan, so this is likely a read error. The chain uses TRBV5-5 and TRBJ2-3; D not resolved. Matching the DNA end better, TRBJ1-5 makes the J call doubtful. The CDR3 spans 14 residues. From germline, CDR1 is SGHKS and CDR2 YYEKEE (reference sequence). The DNA of the CDR3 is TGTGCCAGCAGCTTACGGGTTATAACAGATACGCAGCATCTT. Translation gives CASSLRVITDTQHL.

This clonotype occurred many times. The CDR3 sequence: CARNSRERRLRFF. The CDR3, as DNA: TGCGCCAGAAATAGTCGGGAGCGGCGACTGAGGTTCTTC. The chain couples TRBV5-1 to TRBJ2-1; D is perhaps TRBD2 (6 bases). CDR1 and CDR2 from the germline V gene are SGHRS and YFSETQ. V was pared by 8 bases and J by 15 bases, with 24 bases between. CDR3 length equals 13 residues. The variable domain in full, with the rest retrieved from reference TRBV5-1 and TRBJ2-1, is KAGVTQTPRYLIKTRGQQVTLSCSPISGHRSVSWYQQTPGQGLQFLFEYFSETQRNKGNFPGRFSGRQFSNSRSEMNVSTLELGDSALYLCARNSRERRLRFFGPGTRLTVL.

As for this clonotype: Germline and junction disagree at one end, which may indicate a read error. This chain uses TRBV11-2 with TRBJ1-1, with D tentatively TRBD1 (5 bases). In germline, CDR1 is SGHAT, CDR2 FQNNGV. The CDR3 runs 13 residues. The CDR3 reads CVSSWRGRTEAFF. The CDR3 DNA sequence: TGTGTCAGCAGTTGGAGGGGAAGGACTGAAGCTTTCTTT.

A few counts support this clonotype. CDR3: CSASSDQGTGNTIYF. Here the CDR3 DNA reads TGCAGTGCCAGCTCGGACCAGGGAACTGGAAACACCATATATTTT. This chain uses TRBV20-1 with TRBJ1-3, with D tentatively TRBD1 (5 bases). Germline CDR1 DFQATT, CDR2 SNEGSKA (reference sequence). V was cut by 6 bases and J by 2 bases, with 17 bases left in between. The CDR3 has 15 amino acids.

Concerning this clonotype itself: Its ends do not fully match the called genes, so a read error is possible. This chain uses TRBV24-1 with TRBJ2-1; 11 bases line up with TRBD1. The CDR3 covers 17 residues. Germline loops: CDR1 KGHDR, CDR2 SFDVKD. CDR3 nucleotides: TGTGCCATCAGTGATTTGCGTCGGGACAGGGGGGACAATGAGCAGTTCTTC. Translating gives CAISDLRRDRGDNEQFF.

This clonotype occurred many times. An end of the junction does not agree with germline; a read error may underlie this. V gene TRBV28 combines with J gene TRBJ2-1, with 12 bases aligning to TRBD2. This CDR3 has 16 residues. Germline V CDR1 and CDR2: MDHEN, SYDVKM. CDR3 DNA: TGTGTCAGCAGTCGCCTCGGACTAGCGGGACGCAATGAGCAGTTCTTC. Translated: CVSSRLGLAGRNEQFF.

Remarks on this clonotype: Relative to the germline gene, one junction end is altered; a read error may explain this. This sequence joins TRBV6-2 or TRBV6-3 and TRBJ1-1; D remains unclear. Germline V gene data show CDR1 as MNHEY and CDR2 as SVGEGT. The CDR3 has 14 residues. The CDR3 spells CASSYTEVNTGAFF. Here the CDR3 DNA reads TGTGCCAGCAGTTACACAGAGGTGAACACTGGAGCTTTCTTT.

There are many counts of this clonotype. The chain employs TRBV11-2 and TRBJ2-7; no reliable D call. The CDR3 consists of 15 residues. V lost 0 bases to trimming and J lost 6 bases, with 15 bases between them. Germline loops: CDR1 SGHAT, CDR2 FQNNGV. Written as DNA, the CDR3 is TGTGCCAGCAGCTTAGACCCAGGCCATACGTCCGAGCAGTACTTC. Protein: CASSLDPGHTSEQYF.

This rearrangement joins TRBV4-2 to TRBJ2-7; no definite D call. This CDR3 contains 12 residues. Germline CDR1 reads LGHNA; CDR2 reads YNFKEQ. Written as DNA, the CDR3 is TGTGACAACAGCCAAGATGTGAACGAGCAGTACTTC. The encoded protein is CDNSQDVNEQYF.

As regards this clonotype: One end of the junction does not line up with germline, which may come from a read error. The chain couples TRBV29-1 to TRBJ2-7, with unresolved D. This CDR3 contains 12 residues. Germline-derived CDR1 and CDR2 are SQVTM and ANQGSEA. The CDR3 sequence: CCVTSSSYEQYF. The CDR3 nucleotides read TGCTGCGTGACTTCATCCTCCTACGAGCAGTACTTT.

The rearrangement uses TRBV19 and TRBJ2-3; no firm D call. The CDR3 is 15 residues long. Per the germline V gene, CDR1 is LNHDA and CDR2 is SQIVND (reference sequence). V lost 3 bases and J lost 6, with 16 bases in between. CDR3 DNA: TGTGCCAGTAGTATGGGTGGCGAGAGTTCGGATACGCAGTATTTT. Translating it yields CASSMGGESSDTQYF.

The gene calls are TRBV5-5 and TRBJ2-1; the D is unclear. With 7 bases removed from V and 4 bases from J, the gap between germline ends came to 15 bases. The CDR3 runs 14 residues. CDR1 is SGHKS, CDR2 YYEKEE, per germline (reference sequence). CDR3 nucleotides: TGTGCCAGCTTGGTTCCCGGACGGTACAATGAGCAGTTCTTC. It yields the protein CASLVPGRYNEQFF.

The table lists this clonotype with many counts. J is TRBJ2-2 and V is TRBV10-3, with D possibly matching TRBD2 (6 bases). Trimming pared 7 bases from V and 6 bases from J, leaving 9 bases between. CDR3 length: 12 amino acids. Germline V gene sequence: CDR1 ENHRY, CDR2 SYGVKD. CDR3 loop: CAITEGAGELFF. CDR3 DNA: TGTGCCATCACGGAGGGAGCCGGGGAGCTGTTTTTT.

Details on this clonotype: The CDR3 does not end in the conserved phenylalanine or tryptophan, so this is likely a read error. The DNA is left out, because the CDR3 cannot be placed on it with certainty; the CDR3 is given as TCRdb lists it. This rearrangement joins TRBV29-1 to TRBJ2-7; TRBD1 is the table's D call and was not checked against the DNA. Germline V gives CDR1 SQVTM, CDR2 ANQGSEA. Counting both end residues, the CDR3 totals 11 amino acids. The CDR3 loop reads CSVGINYEQCL.

For this clonotype: A much larger clone differs by one base, so this may be a read error. The chain uses TRBV11-1 and TRBJ2-7; TRBD2 matches at 12 bases. Germline assignment: CDR1 SGHAT and CDR2 FQDESV (reference sequence). The length of the CDR3 is 18 residues. DNA for the CDR3: TGTGCCAGCAGCTTAAGGAGGACGACTAGCGGGAGACCCTACGATCAGTACTTC. The encoded protein is CASSLRRTTSGRPYDQYF.

Of note for this clonotype: The CDR3 does not end in the conserved phenylalanine or tryptophan, so this is likely a read error. The chain links TRBV11-2 to TRBJ2-7; D possibly corresponds to TRBD2 (8 bases). The CDR3 consists of 15 residues. Germline V CDR1 and CDR2: SGHAT, FQNNGV. For the CDR3, the DNA is TGTGCCAACAGCTCGGGGGGGGACAGACCCTACGAGCAGTACTCC. Protein sequence: CANSSGGDRPYEQYS.